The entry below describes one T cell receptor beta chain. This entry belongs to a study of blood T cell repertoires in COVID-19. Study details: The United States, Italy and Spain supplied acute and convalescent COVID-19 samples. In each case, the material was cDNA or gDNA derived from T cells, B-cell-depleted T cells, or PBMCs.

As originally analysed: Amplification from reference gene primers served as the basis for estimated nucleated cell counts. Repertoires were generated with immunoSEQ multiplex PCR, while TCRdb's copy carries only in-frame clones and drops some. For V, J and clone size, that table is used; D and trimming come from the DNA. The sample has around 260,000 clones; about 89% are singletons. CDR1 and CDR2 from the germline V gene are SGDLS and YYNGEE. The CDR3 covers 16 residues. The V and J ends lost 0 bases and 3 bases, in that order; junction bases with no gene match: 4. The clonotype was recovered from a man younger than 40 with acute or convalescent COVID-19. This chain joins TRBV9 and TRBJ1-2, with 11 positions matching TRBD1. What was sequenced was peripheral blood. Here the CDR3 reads CASSVAWTGGDYGYTF. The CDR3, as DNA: TGTGCCAGCAGCGTAGCGTGGACAGGGGGCGACTATGGCTACACCTTC.